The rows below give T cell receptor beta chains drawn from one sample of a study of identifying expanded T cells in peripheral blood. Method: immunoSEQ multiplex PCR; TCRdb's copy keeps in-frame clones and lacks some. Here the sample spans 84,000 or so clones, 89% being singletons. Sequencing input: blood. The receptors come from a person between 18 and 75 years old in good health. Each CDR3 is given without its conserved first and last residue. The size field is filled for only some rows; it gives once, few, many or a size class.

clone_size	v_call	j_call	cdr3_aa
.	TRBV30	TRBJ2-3	AWSLAGGFRDTQY
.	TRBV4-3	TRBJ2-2	ASSPVSENTGELF
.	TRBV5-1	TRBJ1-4	ASPPGGAREKLF
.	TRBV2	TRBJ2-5	ASSEAGGPETQY
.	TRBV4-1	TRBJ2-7	ASSQDTDSNYEQY
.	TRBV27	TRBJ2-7	ASSRTAGYEQY
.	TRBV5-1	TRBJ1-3	ASSPMGTGNSGNTIY
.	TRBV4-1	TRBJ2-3	ASSPDREADTQY
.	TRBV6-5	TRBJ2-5	ASSYSIGEETQY
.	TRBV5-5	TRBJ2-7	ASSLWTGTYMEQY
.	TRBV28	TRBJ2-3	ASSLNTDTQY
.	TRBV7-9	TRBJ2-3	ASSLSWEGLAGDTQY
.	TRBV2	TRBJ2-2	ANSRLAGGTGELF
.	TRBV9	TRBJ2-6	ASSVEAGGANVLT
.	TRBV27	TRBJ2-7	ASSWDAGTVPNEQY
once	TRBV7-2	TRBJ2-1	ASSFGDVGQF